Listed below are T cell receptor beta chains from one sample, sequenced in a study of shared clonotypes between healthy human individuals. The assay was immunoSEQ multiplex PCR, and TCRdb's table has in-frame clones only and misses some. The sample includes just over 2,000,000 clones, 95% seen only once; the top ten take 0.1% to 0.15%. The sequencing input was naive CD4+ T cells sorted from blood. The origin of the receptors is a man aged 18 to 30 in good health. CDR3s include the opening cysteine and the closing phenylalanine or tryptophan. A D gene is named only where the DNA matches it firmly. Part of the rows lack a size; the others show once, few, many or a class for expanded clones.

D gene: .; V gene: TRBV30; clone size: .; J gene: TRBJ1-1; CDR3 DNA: TGTGCCTGGAGAGACGTTTCACCCGGAGCTTTCTTT; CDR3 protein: CAWRDVSPGAFF
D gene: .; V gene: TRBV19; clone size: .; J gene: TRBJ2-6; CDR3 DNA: TGTGCCAGTAGTATTGGACATCTTTCTGGGGCCAACGTCCTGACTTTC; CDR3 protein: CASSIGHLSGANVLTF
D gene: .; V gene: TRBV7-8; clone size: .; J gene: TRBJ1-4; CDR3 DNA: TGTGCCAGCAGCCCCCGGGAAGGGCTTAATGAAAAACTGTTTTTT; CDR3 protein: CASSPREGLNEKLFF
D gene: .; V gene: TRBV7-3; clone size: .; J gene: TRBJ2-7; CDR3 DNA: TGTGCCAGCAGCTTAATGGCCGGGGTAGCGGTCGAGCAGTACTTC; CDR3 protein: CASSLMAGVAVEQYF
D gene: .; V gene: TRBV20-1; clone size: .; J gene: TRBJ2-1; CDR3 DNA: TGCAGTGCTCTAAAATCCACGCTTCAGTTCTTC; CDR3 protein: CSALKSTLQFF
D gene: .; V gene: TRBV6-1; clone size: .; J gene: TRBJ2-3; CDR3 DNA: TGTGCCAGCAGTGAATCAACAGGGGAGGGCACAGATACGCAGTATTTT; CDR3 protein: CASSESTGEGTDTQYF
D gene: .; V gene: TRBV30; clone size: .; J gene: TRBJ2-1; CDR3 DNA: TGTGCCTGGAGTATCAGACCTGAGCAGTTCTTC; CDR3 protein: CAWSIRPEQFF
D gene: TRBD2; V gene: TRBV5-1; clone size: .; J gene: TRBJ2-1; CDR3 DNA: TGCGCCAGCAGCGACGGACTAGGCGGCTTGGAGCAGTTCTTC; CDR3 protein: CASSDGLGGLEQFF
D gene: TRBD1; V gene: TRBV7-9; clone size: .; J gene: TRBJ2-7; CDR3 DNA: TGTGCCAGCAGCCCAGAGACAGGGGGTAAGGTTCCCTACGAGCAGTACTTC; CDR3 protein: CASSPETGGKVPYEQYF
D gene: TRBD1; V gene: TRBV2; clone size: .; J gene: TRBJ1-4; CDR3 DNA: TGTGCCAGCAGTGAGACAGGGATGGGGGAAAAACTGTTTTTT; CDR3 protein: CASSETGMGEKLFF
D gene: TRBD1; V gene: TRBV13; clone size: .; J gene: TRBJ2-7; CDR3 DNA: TGTGCCAGCAGCTTAGAAGTGGGGACAGGTTATGGCGAGCAGTACTTC; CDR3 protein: CASSLEVGTGYGEQYF
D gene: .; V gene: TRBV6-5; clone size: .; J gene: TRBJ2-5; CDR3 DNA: TGTGCCACCAAAGGGGGATACAAGGGGGAAGAGACCCAGTACTTC; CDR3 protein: CATKGGYKGEETQYF
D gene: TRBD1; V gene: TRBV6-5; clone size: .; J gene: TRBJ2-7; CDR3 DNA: TGTGCCAGCAGTTACTCGAGGGGACAGGAGTACGAGCAGTACTTC; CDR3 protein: CASSYSRGQEYEQYF
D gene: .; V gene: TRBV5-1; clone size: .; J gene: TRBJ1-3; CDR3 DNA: TGCGCCAGCAGCGCCCTCACTGGAAACACCATATATTTT; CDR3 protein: CASSALTGNTIYF
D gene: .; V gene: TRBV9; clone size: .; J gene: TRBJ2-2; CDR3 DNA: TGTGCCAGCAGCGTAGGAGGGACTCGAGGCACCGGGGAGCTGTTTTTT; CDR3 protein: CASSVGGTRGTGELFF
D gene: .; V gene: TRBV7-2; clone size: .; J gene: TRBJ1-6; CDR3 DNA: TGTGCCAGCAGCTACGGAAATAATTCACCCCTCCACTTT; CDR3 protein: CASSYGNNSPLHF
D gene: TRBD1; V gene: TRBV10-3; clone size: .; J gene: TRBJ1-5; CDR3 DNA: TGTGCCATCAGTCCTACCGACGGACAGGTCGGTCGACAGCCCCAGCATTTT; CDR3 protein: CAISPTDGQVGRQPQHF
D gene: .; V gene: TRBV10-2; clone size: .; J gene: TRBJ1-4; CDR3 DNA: TGCGCCAGCAGTGAACATATTTACAGCCTAAATGAAAAACTGTTTTTT; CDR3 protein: CASSEHIYSLNEKLFF
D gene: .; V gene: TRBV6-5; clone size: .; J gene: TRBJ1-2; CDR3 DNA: TGTGCCAGCAGTTACGCGGGCGCGGGGGGCTACACCTTC; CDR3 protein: CASSYAGAGGYTF
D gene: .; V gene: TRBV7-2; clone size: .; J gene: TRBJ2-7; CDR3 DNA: TGTGCCAGCAGCTTCCGTTGGCAGGGAGATTCCTACGAGCAGTACTTC; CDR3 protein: CASSFRWQGDSYEQYF
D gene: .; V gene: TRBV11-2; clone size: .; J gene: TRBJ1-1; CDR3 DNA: TGTGCCAGCAGCCGACAAGAAGTAGCTGAAGCTTTCTTT; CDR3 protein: CASSRQEVAEAFF
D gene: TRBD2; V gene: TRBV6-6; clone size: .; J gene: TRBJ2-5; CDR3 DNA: TGTGCCAGCAGTTACTTGGGACTAGCGGGAAGTGAGACCCAGTACTTC; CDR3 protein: CASSYLGLAGSETQYF
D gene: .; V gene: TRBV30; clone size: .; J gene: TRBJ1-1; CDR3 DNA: TGTGCCTGGAGTGTATCAATGACGGGTGAAGCTTTCTTT; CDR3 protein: CAWSVSMTGEAFF
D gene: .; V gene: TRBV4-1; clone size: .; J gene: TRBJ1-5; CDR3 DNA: TGCGCCAGCAGCCAAGTTGATTTGACTTATAGCAATCAGCCCCAGCATTTT; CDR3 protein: CASSQVDLTYSNQPQHF
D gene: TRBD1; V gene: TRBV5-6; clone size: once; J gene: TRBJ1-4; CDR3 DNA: TGTGCCAGCAGCTTAGACAGGGGGGTAGATGAAAAACTGTTTTTT; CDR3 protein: CASSLDRGVDEKLFF
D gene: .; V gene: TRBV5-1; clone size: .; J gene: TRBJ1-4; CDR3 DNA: TGCGCCAGCACCTACGGTGCAACTAATGAAAAACTGTTTTTT; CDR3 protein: CASTYGATNEKLFF
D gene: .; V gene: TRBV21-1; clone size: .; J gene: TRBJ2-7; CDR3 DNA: TGTGCCGGATCGGGACAGTTCATCCTGAACCCGTTCTACGAGCAGTACTTC; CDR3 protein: CAGSGQFILNPFYEQYF
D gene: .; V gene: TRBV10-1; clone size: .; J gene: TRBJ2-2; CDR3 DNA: TGCGCCAGCAGTAGTGGCACCTACACCGGGGAGCTGTTTTTT; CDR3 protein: CASSSGTYTGELFF
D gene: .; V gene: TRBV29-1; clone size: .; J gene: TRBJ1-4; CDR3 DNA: TGCAGCGTTGAAAGGGGAACTAATGAAAAACTGTTTTTT; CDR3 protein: CSVERGTNEKLFF
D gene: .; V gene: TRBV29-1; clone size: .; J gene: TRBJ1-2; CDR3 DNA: TGCAGCGTTGGCGGGGTGGGCTATGGCTACACCTTC; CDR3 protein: CSVGGVGYGYTF
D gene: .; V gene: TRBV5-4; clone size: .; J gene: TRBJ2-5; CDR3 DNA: TGTGCCAGCAGCTTGGCCCAGGGGAGTAGGGAGACCCAGTACTTC; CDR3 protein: CASSLAQGSRETQYF
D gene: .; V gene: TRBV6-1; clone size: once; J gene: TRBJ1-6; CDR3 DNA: TGTGCCAGCAGTGAGTACAGCTCCTATAATTCACCCCTCCACTTT; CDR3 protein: CASSEYSSYNSPLHF
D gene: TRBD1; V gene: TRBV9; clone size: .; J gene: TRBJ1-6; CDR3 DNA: TGTGCCAGCAGCTCGAGGGAACAGGGGGAACCCTATAATTCACCCCTCCACTTT; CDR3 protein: CASSSREQGEPYNSPLHF
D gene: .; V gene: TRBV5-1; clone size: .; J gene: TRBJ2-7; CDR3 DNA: TGCGCCAGCAGCTTGTCATCAGGGTCCTACGAGCAGTACTTC; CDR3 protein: CASSLSSGSYEQYF
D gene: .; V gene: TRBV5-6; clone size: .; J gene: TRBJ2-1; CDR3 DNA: TGTGCCAGCAGCTTGGCTGGACTTACTTACAATGAGCAGTTCTTC; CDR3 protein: CASSLAGLTYNEQFF
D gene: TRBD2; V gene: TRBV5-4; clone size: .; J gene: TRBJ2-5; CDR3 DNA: TGTGCCAGCAGCAAGACTAGCGGGGGGGCCGAAGAGACCCAGTACTTC; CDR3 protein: CASSKTSGGAEETQYF
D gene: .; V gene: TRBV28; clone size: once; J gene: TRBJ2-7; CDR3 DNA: TGTGCCAGCAGTTCGGGCCCAAGTCTTTACGAGCAGTACTTC; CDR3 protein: CASSSGPSLYEQYF
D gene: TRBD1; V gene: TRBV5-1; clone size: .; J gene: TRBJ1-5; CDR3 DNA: TGCGCCACCGTCGACAGGGGAACGACGGGCAATCAGCCCCAGCATTTT; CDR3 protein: CATVDRGTTGNQPQHF
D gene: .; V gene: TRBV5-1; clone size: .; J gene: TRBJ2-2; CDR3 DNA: TGCGCCAGCAGCCTCGGACAGAACACCGGGGAGCTGTTTTTT; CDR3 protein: CASSLGQNTGELFF
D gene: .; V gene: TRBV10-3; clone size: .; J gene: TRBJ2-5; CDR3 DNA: TGTGCCATCAGTGCATCTAGAAGAGAGACCCAGTACTTC; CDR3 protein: CAISASRRETQYF
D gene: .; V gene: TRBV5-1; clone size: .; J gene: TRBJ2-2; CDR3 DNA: TGCGCCAGCAGCTTGGCCCCGGGGGCGAGGGCCGGGGAGCTGTTTTTT; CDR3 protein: CASSLAPGARAGELFF
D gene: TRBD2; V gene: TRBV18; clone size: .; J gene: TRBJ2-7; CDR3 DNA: TGTGCCAGCTCACCTCCGAGCGGGGGGGCCTACGAGCAGTACTTC; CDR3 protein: CASSPPSGGAYEQYF
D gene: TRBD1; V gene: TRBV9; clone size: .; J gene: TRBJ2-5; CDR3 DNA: TGTGCCAGCAGCCGGTCGGGGGACAGGGGGCGAGAGACCCAGTACTTC; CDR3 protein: CASSRSGDRGRETQYF
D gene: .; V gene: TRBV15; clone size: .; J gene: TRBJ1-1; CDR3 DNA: TGTGCCACCAGCCACACAAAAACGGCCACTGAAGCTTTCTTT; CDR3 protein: CATSHTKTATEAFF
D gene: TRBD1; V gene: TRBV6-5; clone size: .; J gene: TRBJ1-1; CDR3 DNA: TGTGCCAGCAGACGCGGACAGGGTGTTCTGGAAGCTTTCTTT; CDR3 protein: CASRRGQGVLEAFF
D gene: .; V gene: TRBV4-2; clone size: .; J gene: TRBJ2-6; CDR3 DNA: TGTGCCAGCAGCCAAGATCCCGTGAGCTCTGGGGCCAACGTCCTGACTTTC; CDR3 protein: CASSQDPVSSGANVLTF
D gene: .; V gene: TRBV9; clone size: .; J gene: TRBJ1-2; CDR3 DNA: TGTGCCAGCAGCGTAGCTGGAAGCAACTATGGCTACACCTTC; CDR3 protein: CASSVAGSNYGYTF
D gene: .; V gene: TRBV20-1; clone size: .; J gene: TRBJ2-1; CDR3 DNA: TGCAGTGCTAGTAATAATGAGCAGTTCTTC; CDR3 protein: CSASNNEQFF
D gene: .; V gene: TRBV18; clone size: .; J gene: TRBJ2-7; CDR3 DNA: TGTGCCAGCTCACCCCAAGGGGACCTCTCCTACGAGCAGTACTTC; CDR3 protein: CASSPQGDLSYEQYF
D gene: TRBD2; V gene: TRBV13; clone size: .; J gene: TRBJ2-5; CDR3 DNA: TGTGCCAGCAGCCCCAGCGGGGTGCAAGAGACCCAGTACTTC; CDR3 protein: CASSPSGVQETQYF
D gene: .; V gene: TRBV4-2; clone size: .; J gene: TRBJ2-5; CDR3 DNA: TGTGCCAGCAGCCAAGTATTCCGGGGCCAAGAGACCCAGTACTTC; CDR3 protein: CASSQVFRGQETQYF
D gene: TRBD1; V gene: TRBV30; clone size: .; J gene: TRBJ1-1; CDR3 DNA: TGTGCCTGGGTGGGGACAGGGAACACTGAAGCTTTCTTT; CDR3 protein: CAWVGTGNTEAFF
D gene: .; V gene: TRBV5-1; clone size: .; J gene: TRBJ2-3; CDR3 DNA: TGCGCCAGCAGCTTGGGGATCTGGGGAGCAGATACGCAGTATTTT; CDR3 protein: CASSLGIWGADTQYF